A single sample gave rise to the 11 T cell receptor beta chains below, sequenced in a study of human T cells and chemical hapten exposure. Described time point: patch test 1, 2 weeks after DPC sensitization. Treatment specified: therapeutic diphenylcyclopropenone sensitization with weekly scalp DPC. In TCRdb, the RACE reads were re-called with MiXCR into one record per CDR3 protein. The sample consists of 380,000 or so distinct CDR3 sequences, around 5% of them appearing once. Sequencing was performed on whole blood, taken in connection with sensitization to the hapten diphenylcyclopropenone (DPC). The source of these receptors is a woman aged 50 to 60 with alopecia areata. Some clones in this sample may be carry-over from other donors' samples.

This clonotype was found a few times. Here the CDR3 reads CASSQGDGSRQFF. Written as DNA, the CDR3 is TGTGCCAGCAGCCAGGGGGACGGGAGTAGACAGTTCTTC. The chain carries TRBV3-1 and TRBJ2-1; perhaps TRBD2 as D (6 bases). The germline gives CDR1 LGHDT, CDR2 YNNKEL (reference sequence). This CDR3 contains 13 residues. V was pared by 3 bases and J by 13 bases, with 16 bases between.

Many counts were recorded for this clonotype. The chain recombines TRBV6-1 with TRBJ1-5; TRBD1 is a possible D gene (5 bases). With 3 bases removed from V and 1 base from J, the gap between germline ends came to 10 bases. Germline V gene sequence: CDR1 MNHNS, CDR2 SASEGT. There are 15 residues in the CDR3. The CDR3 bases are TGTGCCAGCAGTGAGGGGCCAGGGAGCAATCAGCCCCAGCATTTT. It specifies CASSEGPGSNQPQHF.

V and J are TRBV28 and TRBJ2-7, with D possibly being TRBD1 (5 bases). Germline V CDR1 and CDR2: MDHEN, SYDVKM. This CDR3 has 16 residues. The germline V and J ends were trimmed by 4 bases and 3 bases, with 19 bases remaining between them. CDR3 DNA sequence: TGTGCCAGCAGTTCCCGCGTAGACCCAAGGGGCTACGAGCAGTACTTC. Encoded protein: CASSSRVDPRGYEQYF.

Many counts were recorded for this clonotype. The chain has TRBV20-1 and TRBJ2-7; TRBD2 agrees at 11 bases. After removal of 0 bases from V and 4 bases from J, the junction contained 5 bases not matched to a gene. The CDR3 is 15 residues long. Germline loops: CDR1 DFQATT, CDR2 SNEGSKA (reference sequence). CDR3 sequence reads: CSARDLPSGRYEQYF. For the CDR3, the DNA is TGCAGTGCTAGAGATCTACCTAGCGGGAGGTACGAGCAGTACTTC.

The CDR3 region is CASSTVGYEQYF. The CDR3 coding sequence is TGTGCCAGCTCCACCGTAGGTTACGAGCAGTACTTC. The chain employs TRBV12-3 or TRBV12-4 and TRBJ2-7; D is uncertain. The CDR3 totals 12 residues. V lost 8 bases and J lost 4, with 12 bases in between.

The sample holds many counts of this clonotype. The CDR3 spells CSAATPVTGDGLFF. Here the CDR3 DNA reads TGCAGCGCCGCGACACCTGTTACCGGGGATGGGCTGTTTTTT. This chain links TRBV29-1 with TRBJ2-2, with TRBD2 as a possible D gene (5 bases). Between the trimmed V and J ends, which lost 7 bases and 13 bases, there was a span of 25 bases. The CDR3 has 14 residues. In germline, CDR1 is SQVTM, CDR2 ANQGSEA.

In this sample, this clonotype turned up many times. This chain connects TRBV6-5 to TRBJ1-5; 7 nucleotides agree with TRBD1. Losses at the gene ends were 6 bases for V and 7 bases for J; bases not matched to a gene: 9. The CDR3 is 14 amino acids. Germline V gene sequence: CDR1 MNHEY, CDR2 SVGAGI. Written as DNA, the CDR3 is TGTGCCAGCAGCAAAAGACAGGGCCGGCAGCCCCAGCATTTT. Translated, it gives CASSKRQGRQPQHF.

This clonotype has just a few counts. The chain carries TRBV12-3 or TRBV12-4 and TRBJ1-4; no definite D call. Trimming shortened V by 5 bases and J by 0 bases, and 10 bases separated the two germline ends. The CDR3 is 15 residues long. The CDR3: CASSGWGTTNEKLFF. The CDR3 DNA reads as TGTGCCAGCAGTGGCTGGGGTACAACTAATGAAAAACTGTTTTTT.

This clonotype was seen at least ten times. CDR3 loop: CASSFVPDARSEQYF. The DNA for the CDR3 is TGTGCCAGCAGCTTCGTTCCGGACGCTCGGTCCGAGCAGTACTTC. The J gene is TRBJ2-7, the V gene TRBV7-2; D uncertain. This CDR3 has 15 amino acids. The germline gives CDR1 SGHTA, CDR2 FQGNSA. V lost 3 bases and J 6 bases, leaving 18 bases between the germline ends.

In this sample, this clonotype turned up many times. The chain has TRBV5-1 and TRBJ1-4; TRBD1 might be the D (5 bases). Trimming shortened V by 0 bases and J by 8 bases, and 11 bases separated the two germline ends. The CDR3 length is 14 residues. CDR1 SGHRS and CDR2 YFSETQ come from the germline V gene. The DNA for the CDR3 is TGCGCCAGCAGCTTGGAGGGGATTAGGGAAAAACTGTTTTTT. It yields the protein CASSLEGIREKLFF.

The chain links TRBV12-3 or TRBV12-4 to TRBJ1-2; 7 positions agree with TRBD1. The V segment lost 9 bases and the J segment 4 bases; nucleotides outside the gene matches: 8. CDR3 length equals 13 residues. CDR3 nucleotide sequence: TGTGCCAGTGCGCCAGGGACAGTCTATGGCTACACCTTC. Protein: CASAPGTVYGYTF.